Included here is one T cell receptor beta chain sequence, with context. No antigen is known for it. MiXCR was run by TCRdb on the 5' RACE reads, yielding one entry per CDR3 protein. In the table there are roughly 99,000 distinct CDR3 sequences, around 15% of which are singletons. The source of the sample is a study of T-cell memory formation after mild COVID-19. Study conclusions and caveats: Second-wave clones peaking on day 37 lacked confirmed SARS-CoV-2 specificity. Contracting clones from day 15 to 85 had balanced CD4/CD8; later expanders favoured CD4+.

CDR1 is SQVTM and CDR2 is ANQGSEA in the germline V gene. The CDR3 is 14 amino acids. The V end was cut by 6 bases, the J end by 4 bases, with 18 bases between. The chain couples TRBV29-1 to TRBJ1-2; maybe TRBD1 (6 bases). The sequenced sample was PBMCs or a T cell subset sorted from them (not recorded which). This sequence originates from a man in his late teens or twenties who had mild COVID-19 (a few samples of this study predate the infection). Cell type and time point are not known. CDR3 loop: CSVVQGSSGYGYTF. The CDR3 region has the DNA TGCAGCGTCGTACAGGGAAGTTCGGGCTATGGCTACACCTTC.